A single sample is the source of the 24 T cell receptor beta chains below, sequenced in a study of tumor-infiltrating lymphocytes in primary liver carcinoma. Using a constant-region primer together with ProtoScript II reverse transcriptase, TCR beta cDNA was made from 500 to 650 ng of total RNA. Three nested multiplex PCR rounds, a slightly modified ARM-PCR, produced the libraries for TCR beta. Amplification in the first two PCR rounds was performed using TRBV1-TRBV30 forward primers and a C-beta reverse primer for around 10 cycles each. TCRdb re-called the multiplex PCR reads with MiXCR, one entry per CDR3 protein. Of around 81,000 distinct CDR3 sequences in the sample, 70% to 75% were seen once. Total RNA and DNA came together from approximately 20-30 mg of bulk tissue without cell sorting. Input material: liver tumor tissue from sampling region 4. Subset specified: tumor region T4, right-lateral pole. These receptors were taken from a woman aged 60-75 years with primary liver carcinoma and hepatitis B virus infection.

The CDR3 region has the DNA TGCGCCAGCAGTCAATTCCAGCGGGAGGGCCCTCTACGCACAGATACGCAGTATTTT. Amino acid sequence: CASSQFQREGPLRTDTQYF. V usage is TRBV23-1 and J usage is TRBJ2-3, with 10 positions matching TRBD2. TRBV23-1 is assigned to the ORF class and has an uncertain function. Unmatched junction bases numbered 11, after V lost 1 base and J lost 1 base. CDR3 length equals 19 residues.

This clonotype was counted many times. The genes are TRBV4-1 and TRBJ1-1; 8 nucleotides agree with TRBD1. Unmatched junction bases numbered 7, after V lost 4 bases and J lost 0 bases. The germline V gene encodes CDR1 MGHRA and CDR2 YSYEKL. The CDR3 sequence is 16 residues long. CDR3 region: CASSRAGGLLNTEAFF. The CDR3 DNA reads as TGCGCCAGCAGCCGGGCAGGGGGCCTTTTGAACACTGAAGCTTTCTTT.

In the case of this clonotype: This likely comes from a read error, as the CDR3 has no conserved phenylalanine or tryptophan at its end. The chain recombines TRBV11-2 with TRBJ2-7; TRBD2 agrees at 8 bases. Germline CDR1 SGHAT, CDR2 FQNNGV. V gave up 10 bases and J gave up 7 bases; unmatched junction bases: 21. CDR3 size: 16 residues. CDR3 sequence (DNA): TGTGCCATTACGACTCCTGGGCGGGAGGCAAGGGGGGAGCAGTACATC. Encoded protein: CAITTPGREARGEQYI.

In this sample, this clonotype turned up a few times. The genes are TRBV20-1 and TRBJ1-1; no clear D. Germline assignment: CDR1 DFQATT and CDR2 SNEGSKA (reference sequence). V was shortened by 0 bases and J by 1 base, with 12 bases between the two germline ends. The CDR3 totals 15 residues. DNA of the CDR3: TGCAGTGCTAGAGATGGGAGGCAGACGAACACTGAAGCTTTCTTT. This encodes CSARDGRQTNTEAFF.

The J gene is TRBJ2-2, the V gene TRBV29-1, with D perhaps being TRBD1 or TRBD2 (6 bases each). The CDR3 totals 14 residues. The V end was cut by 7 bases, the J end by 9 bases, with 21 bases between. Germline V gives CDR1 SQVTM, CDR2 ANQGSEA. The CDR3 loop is CSAERGGKTRELFF. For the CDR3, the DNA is TGCAGCGCCGAACGAGGGGGGAAGACCAGGGAGCTGTTTTTT.

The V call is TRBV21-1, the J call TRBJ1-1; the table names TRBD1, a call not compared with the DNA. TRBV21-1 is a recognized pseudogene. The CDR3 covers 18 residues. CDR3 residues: CASYLSFGGRGENTEAFF. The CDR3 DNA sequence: TGTGCCAGCTACCTTTCTTTCGGGGGTCGGGGGGAGAACACTGAAGCTTTCTTT.

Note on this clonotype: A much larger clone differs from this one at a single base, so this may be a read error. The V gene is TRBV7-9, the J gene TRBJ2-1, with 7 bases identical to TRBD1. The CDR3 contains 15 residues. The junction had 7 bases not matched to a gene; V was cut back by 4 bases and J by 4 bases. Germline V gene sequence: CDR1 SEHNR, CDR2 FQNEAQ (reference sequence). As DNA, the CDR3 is TGTGCCAGCAGCTCCGGGACAGTGCCTTACAATGAGCAGTTCTTC. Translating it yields CASSSGTVPYNEQFF.

CDR3 protein: CASIVRGKHETQYF. In DNA form, the CDR3 reads TGTGCCAGCATCGTACGGGGAAAACACGAGACCCAGTACTTC. V is TRBV6-6 and J is TRBJ2-5, with a tentative D call TRBD2 (5 bases). Germline-derived CDR1 and CDR2 are MNHNY and SVGAGI (reference sequence). This CDR3 has 14 amino acids. V lost 7 bases and J lost 5, with 17 bases in between.

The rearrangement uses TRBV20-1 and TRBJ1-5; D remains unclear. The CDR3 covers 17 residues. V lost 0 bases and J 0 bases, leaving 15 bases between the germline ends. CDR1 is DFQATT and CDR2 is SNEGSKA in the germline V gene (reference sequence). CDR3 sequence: CSARDVGRLNSNQPQHF. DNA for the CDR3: TGCAGTGCTAGAGATGTTGGCAGACTGAATAGCAATCAGCCCCAGCATTTT.

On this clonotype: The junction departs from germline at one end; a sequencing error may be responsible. This CDR3 is CASSLAARRGYSEQFF. The CDR3 coding sequence is TGTGCCAGCAGCTTAGCTGCGCGTCGGGGCTACAGTGAGCAGTTCTTC. This chain links TRBV11-1 with TRBJ2-1; either TRBD1 or TRBD2 may supply D (5 bases each). Germline assignment: CDR1 SGHAT and CDR2 FQDESV (reference sequence). CDR3 length: 16 amino acids.

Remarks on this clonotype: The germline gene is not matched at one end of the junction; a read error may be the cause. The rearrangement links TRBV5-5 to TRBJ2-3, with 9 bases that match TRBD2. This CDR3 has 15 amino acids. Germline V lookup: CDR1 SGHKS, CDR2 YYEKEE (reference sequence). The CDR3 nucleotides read TGTACCAGCAGCATACTAACTAGCGGGTTAGATACACAGTATTTT. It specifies CTSSILTSGLDTQYF.

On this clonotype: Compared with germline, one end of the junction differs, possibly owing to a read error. The DNA of the CDR3 is TGTGCCAGCAGCCAGTGGTCCGGGATAGTGACTAGCACAGATACGCGGTATTTT. It specifies CASSQWSGIVTSTDTRYF. This rearrangement joins TRBV11-3 to TRBJ2-3; 7 bases align to TRBD2. Germline assignment: CDR1 SGHNT and CDR2 YENEEA. There are 18 residues in the CDR3.

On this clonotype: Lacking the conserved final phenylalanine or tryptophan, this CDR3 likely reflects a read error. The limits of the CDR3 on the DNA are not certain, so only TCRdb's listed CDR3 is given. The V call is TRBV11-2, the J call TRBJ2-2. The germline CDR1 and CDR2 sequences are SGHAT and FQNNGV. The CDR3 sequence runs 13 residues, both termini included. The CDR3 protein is CAGSLDRTGELFL.

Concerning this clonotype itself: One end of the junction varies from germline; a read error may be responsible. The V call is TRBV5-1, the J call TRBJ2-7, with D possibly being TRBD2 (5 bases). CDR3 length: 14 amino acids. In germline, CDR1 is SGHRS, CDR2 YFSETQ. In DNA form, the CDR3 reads TGCGCCAGCAGCTTGGCGGGGTTCCCCTGCGAGCAGTGCTTC. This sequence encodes CASSLAGFPCEQCF.

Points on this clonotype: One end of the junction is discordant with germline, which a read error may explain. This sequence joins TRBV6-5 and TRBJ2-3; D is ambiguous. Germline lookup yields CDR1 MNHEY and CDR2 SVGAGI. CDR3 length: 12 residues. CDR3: CAGSPYADTQCF. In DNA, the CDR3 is TGTGCCGGCAGTCCCTATGCTGATACGCAGTGTTTT.

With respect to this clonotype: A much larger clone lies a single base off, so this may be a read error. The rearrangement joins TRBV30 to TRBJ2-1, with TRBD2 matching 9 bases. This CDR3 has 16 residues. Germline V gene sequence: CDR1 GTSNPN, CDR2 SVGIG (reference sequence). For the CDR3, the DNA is TGTGCCTGGAGCCCTATAGCGGGAGCGGGTTCGGATGAGCAGTCCTTC. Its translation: CAWSPIAGAGSDEQSF.

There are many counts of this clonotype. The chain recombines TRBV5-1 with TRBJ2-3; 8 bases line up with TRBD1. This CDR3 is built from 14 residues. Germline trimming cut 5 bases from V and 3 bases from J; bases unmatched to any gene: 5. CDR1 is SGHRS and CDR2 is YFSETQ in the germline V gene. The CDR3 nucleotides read TGCGCCAGCAGAGCAGACAGGGGTACAGATACGCAGTATTTT. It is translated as CASRADRGTDTQYF.

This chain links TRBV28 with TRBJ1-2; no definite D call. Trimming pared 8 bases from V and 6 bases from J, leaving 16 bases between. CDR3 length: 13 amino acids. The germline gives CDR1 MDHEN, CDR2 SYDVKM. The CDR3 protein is CASLGFPGHGYTF. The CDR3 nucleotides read TGTGCCAGCCTTGGGTTCCCGGGCCATGGCTACACCTTC.

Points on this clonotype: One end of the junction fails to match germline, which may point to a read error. The CDR3 DNA is TGTGCCAGTAGTCGGACAGGGGGCGTCTGGGAGACCAAGTACTTC. Its protein product is CASSRTGGVWETKYF. V gene TRBV19 combines with J gene TRBJ2-5, with 11 bases lining up with TRBD1. This CDR3 spans 15 amino acids. Per the germline V gene, CDR1 is LNHDA and CDR2 is SQIVND (reference sequence).

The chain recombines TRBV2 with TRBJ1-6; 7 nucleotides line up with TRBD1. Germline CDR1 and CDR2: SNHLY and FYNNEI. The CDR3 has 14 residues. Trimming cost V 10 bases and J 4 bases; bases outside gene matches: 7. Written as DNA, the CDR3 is TGTGCCAACCTTTTGGGACAGTATAATTCACCCCTCCACTTT. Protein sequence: CANLLGQYNSPLHF.

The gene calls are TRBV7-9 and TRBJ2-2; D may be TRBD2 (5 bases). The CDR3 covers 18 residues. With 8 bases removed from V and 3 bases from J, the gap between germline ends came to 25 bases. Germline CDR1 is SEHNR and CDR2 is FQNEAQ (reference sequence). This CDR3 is CASGPPWGSVADTGELFF. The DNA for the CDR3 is TGTGCCAGCGGCCCCCCCTGGGGTAGCGTGGCCGACACCGGGGAGCTGTTTTTT.

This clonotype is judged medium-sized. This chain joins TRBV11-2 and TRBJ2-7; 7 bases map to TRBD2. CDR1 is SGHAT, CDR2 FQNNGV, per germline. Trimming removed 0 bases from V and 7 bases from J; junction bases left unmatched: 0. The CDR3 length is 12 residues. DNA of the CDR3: TGTGCCAGCAGCTTAGAAGCGGGGGAGCAGTACTTC. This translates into CASSLEAGEQYF.

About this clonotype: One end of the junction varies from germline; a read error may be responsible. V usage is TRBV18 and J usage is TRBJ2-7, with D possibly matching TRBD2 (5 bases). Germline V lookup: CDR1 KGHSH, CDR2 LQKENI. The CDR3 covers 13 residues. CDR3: CASSPPSGAERYF. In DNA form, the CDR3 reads TGTGCCAGCTCACCACCGAGCGGAGCCGAGCGGTACTTC.

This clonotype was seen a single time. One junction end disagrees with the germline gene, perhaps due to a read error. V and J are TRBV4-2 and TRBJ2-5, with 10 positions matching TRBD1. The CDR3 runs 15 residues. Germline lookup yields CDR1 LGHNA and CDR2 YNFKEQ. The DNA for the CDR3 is TGTGCCGGCAGCCAGAGACAGGGGGCGGGAGAGACCCTGTACTTC. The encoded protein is CAGSQRQGAGETLYF.